Here is one TCR beta chain with its context. Its specificity is unknown. V was pared by 4 bases and J by 3 bases, with 7 bases between. Germline V gene lookup returns CDR1 LNHDA and CDR2 SQIVND (reference sequence). The CDR3 runs to 13 residues. This record belongs to a study of vaccination and CD4 T cells after COVID-19. Treatment in this sample: roughly 10-day PBMC culture with coronavirus spike peptide pools or control peptides (ViraFEST assay). Scientists ran DNA taken from cultured CD4+ T cells through the Oncomine TCR Beta short-read assay for sequencing. TCRdb called the PCR reads again in MiXCR, with one record for every CDR3 protein. The sample holds approximately 12,000 distinct CDR3 sequences, just under 80% seen once. The study, taken as a whole, reports: Analysis of convalescent patients found that 304 of 307 vaccine-specific clones were spike mono-reactive.

The sequenced sample consisted of CD4+ T cells from blood, cultured in vitro. V usage is TRBV19 and J usage is TRBJ1-5; D not certain. This receptor was taken from a human donor who had recovered from COVID-19. CDR3 protein: CASSTNPNQPQHF. The CDR3 DNA reads as TGTGCCAGTAGTACCAACCCCAATCAGCCCCAGCATTTT.